Below are 21 T cell receptor beta chains sequenced from a single sample in a study of yellow fever vaccine responses in identical twins. Each CDR3 protein gets one entry after TCRdb re-called the RT-PCR reads with MiXCR. The sample has about 16,000 distinct CDR3 sequences; about four fifths are singletons. The material was T cells from blood (PBMCs), unsorted or a sorted subset (not recorded which), obtained before or after yellow fever vaccination (not recorded which). The receptors shown here come from a woman younger than 30 who received the yellow fever vaccine.

Here the CDR3 DNA reads TGTGCCGGCCCTTGGGGGACCAACTCCTACAATGAGCAGTTCTTC. This codes for CAGPWGTNSYNEQFF. The chain recombines TRBV2 with TRBJ2-1, with D perhaps matching TRBD1 or TRBD2 (5 bases each). The CDR3 is 15 residues long. Trimming pared 11 bases from V and 0 bases from J, leaving 17 bases between. CDR1 is SNHLY, CDR2 FYNNEI, per germline.

This chain links TRBV7-6 with TRBJ1-1, with 7 bases matching TRBD1. The CDR3 is 14 residues long. Germline V gene data show CDR1 as SGHVS and CDR2 as FNYEAQ. With V trimmed by 3 bases and J by 5 bases, 6 bases remained unmatched. DNA of the CDR3: TGTGCCAGCAGCTTGGACAGGTGGGGGACTGAAGCTTTCTTT. Protein: CASSLDRWGTEAFF.

The chain joins TRBV29-1 to TRBJ1-4; no firm D call. The germline V and J ends were trimmed by 4 bases and 7 bases, with 10 bases remaining between them. The CDR3 loop spans 12 amino acids. Germline loops: CDR1 SQVTM, CDR2 ANQGSEA. Here the CDR3 reads CSVVVTGEKLFF. Written as DNA, the CDR3 is TGCAGCGTTGTGGTGACGGGTGAAAAACTGTTTTTT.

This clonotype was seen a handful of times. The chain recombines TRBV2 with TRBJ1-2; D is perhaps TRBD1 (5 bases). CDR3 length: 12 amino acids. Germline V lookup: CDR1 SNHLY, CDR2 FYNNEI. V was cut by 2 bases and J by 7 bases, with 8 bases left in between. CDR3 residues: CASSEQGSGYTF. The DNA for the CDR3 is TGTGCCAGCAGTGAACAGGGTAGTGGCTACACCTTC.

This sequence joins TRBV10-3 and TRBJ1-1; a weak D match, TRBD1 (5 bases). V was trimmed by 0 bases and J by 0 bases, leaving 11 bases between them. CDR3 length: 16 amino acids. The germline V gene encodes CDR1 ENHRY and CDR2 SYGVKD. CDR3 bases: TGTGCCATCAGTGAGTCTTCGGGGACGGTGAACACTGAAGCTTTCTTT. Protein: CAISESSGTVNTEAFF.

This chain links TRBV11-3 with TRBJ2-1; D not resolved. With 4 bases removed from V and 5 bases from J, the gap between germline ends came to 15 bases. The length of the CDR3 is 15 residues. Germline V gene sequence: CDR1 SGHNT, CDR2 YENEEA. The CDR3 DNA reads as TGTGCCAGCAGCTCTCTTAGCCGAAACAACAATGAGCAGTTCTTC. Translating gives CASSSLSRNNNEQFF.

In DNA form, the CDR3 reads TGTGCCAGCACTATCCCCCGGACGGCCTCCTACGAGCAGTACTTC. Protein: CASTIPRTASYEQYF. The V gene is TRBV28, the J gene TRBJ2-7; D is uncertain. CDR3 length: 15 amino acids. The germline gives CDR1 MDHEN, CDR2 SYDVKM. The V end was cut by 7 bases, the J end by 0 bases, with 16 bases between.

The chain uses TRBV11-1 and TRBJ2-7, with 10 bases matching TRBD2. The CDR3 has 16 residues. Unmatched junction bases numbered 9, after V lost 5 bases and J lost 2 bases. The germline gives CDR1 SGHAT, CDR2 FQDESV (reference sequence). The DNA for the CDR3 is TGTGCCAGCAGCCAGACCTCTAGCGGGAGTACCTACGAGCAGTACTTC. It specifies CASSQTSSGSTYEQYF.

This rearrangement joins TRBV18 to TRBJ2-7; 9 bases are a match to TRBD2. The CDR3 is 15 amino acids. With V trimmed by 3 bases and J by 3 bases, 6 bases remained unmatched. CDR1 is KGHSH and CDR2 is LQKENI in the germline V gene. Written as DNA, the CDR3 is TGTGCCAGCTCACCGGGCGCGGGAGGGGACTACGAGCAGTACTTC. This codes for CASSPGAGGDYEQYF.

CDR3 loop: CASSPPRTENDRDTQYF. The DNA of the CDR3 is TGTGCCAGCTCACCCCCCAGGACGGAGAATGATAGGGATACGCAGTATTTT. The chain links TRBV18 to TRBJ2-3; D not resolved. Germline CDR1 reads KGHSH; CDR2 reads LQKENI. The V and J ends lost 3 bases and 6 bases respectively, with 22 bases between them. This CDR3 is built from 17 residues.

This clonotype showed up just once. V and J are TRBV12-3 or TRBV12-4 and TRBJ2-5; the D is unclear. The germline V and J ends were trimmed by 5 bases and 1 base, with 8 bases remaining between them. CDR3 length: 13 amino acids. The CDR3 here is CASSRHTQETQYF. The CDR3 DNA reads as TGTGCCAGCAGTCGACATACCCAAGAGACCCAGTACTTC.

This clonotype was found a few times. Mismatch with germline at one junction end may stem from a read error. This chain connects TRBV2 to TRBJ1-5, with 8 bases identical to TRBD1. The CDR3 is 14 amino acids. The germline gives CDR1 SNHLY, CDR2 FYNNEI. The CDR3: CASSGQGDYQPQHF. The CDR3 DNA reads as TGTGCCAGTAGTGGACAGGGAGATTATCAGCCCCAGCATTTT.

CDR3 DNA: TGTGCCAGCAGGGAGGGGGCCAGAACCTACAATGAGCAGTTCTTC. It encodes CASREGARTYNEQFF. V is TRBV2 and J is TRBJ2-1; a possible D gene is TRBD1 (7 bases). V lost 6 bases to trimming and J lost 2 bases, with 14 bases between them. Germline lookup yields CDR1 SNHLY and CDR2 FYNNEI. This CDR3 has 15 residues.

This chain links TRBV20-1 with TRBJ2-7, with 15 positions matching TRBD2. The ends lost 6 bases at V and 6 bases at J; junction bases unmatched: 15. The germline V gene has CDR1 DFQATT and CDR2 SNEGSKA (reference sequence). This CDR3 is 17 amino acids long. Written as DNA, the CDR3 is TGCAGTGCGGGATCGCGACAGGGACTAGCGGGAGGCGGCGAGCAGTACTTC. Translating gives CSAGSRQGLAGGGEQYF.

The J gene is TRBJ1-6, the V gene TRBV20-1; perhaps TRBD1 as D (6 bases). V lost 0 bases to trimming and J lost 5 bases, with 11 bases between them. Germline V gene lookup returns CDR1 DFQATT and CDR2 SNEGSKA (reference sequence). CDR3 length: 15 residues. CDR3: CSARDLRTDNSPLHF. The DNA of the CDR3 is TGCAGTGCTAGAGATCTTAGGACAGATAATTCACCCCTCCACTTT.

The chain uses TRBV11-1 and TRBJ2-3; D is unresolved. CDR1 SGHAT and CDR2 FQDESV come from the germline V gene (reference sequence). The ends were cut back, 3 bases at V and 6 bases at J, with 7 bases in the middle. This CDR3 is built from 12 residues. The CDR3 protein is CASSFLSDTQYF. DNA of the CDR3: TGTGCCAGCAGCTTCCTGAGTGATACGCAGTATTTT.

The chain employs TRBV4-1 and TRBJ2-3; D tentatively reads TRBD1 or TRBD2 (5 bases each). Trimming left V 2 bases short and J 5 bases short, with 11 bases between. Germline-derived CDR1 and CDR2 are MGHRA and YSYEKL. CDR3 length equals 14 residues. CDR3: CASSQRDSGDTQYF. The CDR3 bases are TGCGCCAGCAGCCAACGAGACAGCGGAGATACGCAGTATTTT.

V gene TRBV18 combines with J gene TRBJ2-1; D unresolved. Germline values: CDR1 KGHSH, CDR2 LQKENI. CDR3 length: 11 residues. Between the trimmed V and J ends, which lost 6 bases and 11 bases, there was a span of 11 bases. The CDR3 DNA reads as TGTGCCAGCTCGCTAGAAAACAAGCAGTTCTTC. Amino acid sequence: CASSLENKQFF.

This chain links TRBV11-3 with TRBJ2-3; no firm D call. CDR1 is SGHNT and CDR2 is YENEEA in the germline V gene. The CDR3 is 13 residues long. Trimming left V 5 bases short and J 4 bases short, with 10 bases between. Here the CDR3 reads CASSLRAPDTQYF. For the CDR3, the DNA is TGTGCCAGCAGCCTCCGGGCCCCAGATACGCAGTATTTT.

The gene calls are TRBV29-1 and TRBJ1-1, with a weak D call TRBD1 (6 bases). V lost 5 bases and J lost 1, with 17 bases in between. The germline CDR1 and CDR2 sequences are SQVTM and ANQGSEA. This CDR3 region has 15 residues. Here the CDR3 reads CSVHGRGGRNTEAFF. DNA of the CDR3: TGCAGCGTTCATGGCAGGGGAGGTCGGAACACTGAAGCTTTCTTT. The full variable domain, with the rest looked up from reference TRBV29-1 and TRBJ1-1, is SAVISQKPSRDICQRGTSLTIQCQVDSQVTMMFWYRQQPGQSLTLIATANQGSEATYESGFVIDKFPISRPNLTFSTLTVSNMSPEDSSIYLCSVHGRGGRNTEAFFGQGTRLTVV.

As DNA, the CDR3 is TGTGCCAGCAGCACGGGACTGGGTGAAAAACTGTTTTTT. Protein product: CASSTGLGEKLFF. This rearrangement joins TRBV5-8 to TRBJ1-4; weak D call: TRBD1 (5 bases). This CDR3 is 13 amino acids long. The ends were cut back, 4 bases at V and 7 bases at J, with 11 bases in the middle. Germline V lookup: CDR1 SGHTS, CDR2 YDEGEE. Together with reference TRBV5-8 and TRBJ1-4, the CDR3 gives the full variable domain: EAGVTQSPTHLIKTRGQQATLRCSPISGHTSVYWYQQALGLGLQFLLWYDEGEERNRGNFPPRFSGRQFPNYSSELNVNALELEDSALYLCASSTGLGEKLFFGSGTQLSVL.